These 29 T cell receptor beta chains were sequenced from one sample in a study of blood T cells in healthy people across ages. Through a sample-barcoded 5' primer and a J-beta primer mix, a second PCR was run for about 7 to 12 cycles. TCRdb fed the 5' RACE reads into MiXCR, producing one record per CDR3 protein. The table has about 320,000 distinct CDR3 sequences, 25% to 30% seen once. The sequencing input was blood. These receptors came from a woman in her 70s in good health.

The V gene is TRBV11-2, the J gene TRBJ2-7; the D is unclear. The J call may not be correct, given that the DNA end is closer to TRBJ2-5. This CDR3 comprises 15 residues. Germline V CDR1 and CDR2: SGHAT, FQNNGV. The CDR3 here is CASSLDLLGQETQYF. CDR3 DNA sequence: TGTGCCAGCAGCTTAGACTTGTTGGGGCAAGAGACCCAGTACTTC.

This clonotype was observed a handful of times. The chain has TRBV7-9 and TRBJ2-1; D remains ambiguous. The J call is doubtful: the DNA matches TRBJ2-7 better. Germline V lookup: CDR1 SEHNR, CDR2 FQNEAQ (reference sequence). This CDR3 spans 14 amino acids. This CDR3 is CASSSTANLYEQYF. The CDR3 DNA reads TGTGCCAGCAGCTCAACAGCTAACCTCTACGAGCAGTACTTC.

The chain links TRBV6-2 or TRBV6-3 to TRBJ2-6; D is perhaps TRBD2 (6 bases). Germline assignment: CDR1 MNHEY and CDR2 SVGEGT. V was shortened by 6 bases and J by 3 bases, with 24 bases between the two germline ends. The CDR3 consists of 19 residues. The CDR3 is CASSSRISARGGGANVLTF. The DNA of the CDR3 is TGTGCCAGCAGCTCCCGAATCTCCGCGAGGGGAGGTGGGGCCAACGTCCTGACTTTC.

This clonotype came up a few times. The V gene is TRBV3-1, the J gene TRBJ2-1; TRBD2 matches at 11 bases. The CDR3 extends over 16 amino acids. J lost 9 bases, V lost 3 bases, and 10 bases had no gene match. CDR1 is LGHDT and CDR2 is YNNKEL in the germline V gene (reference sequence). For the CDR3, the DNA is TGTGCCAGCAGCCAGTTGACTAGCGGGGTGGGGGCTGAGCAGTTCTTC. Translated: CASSQLTSGVGAEQFF.

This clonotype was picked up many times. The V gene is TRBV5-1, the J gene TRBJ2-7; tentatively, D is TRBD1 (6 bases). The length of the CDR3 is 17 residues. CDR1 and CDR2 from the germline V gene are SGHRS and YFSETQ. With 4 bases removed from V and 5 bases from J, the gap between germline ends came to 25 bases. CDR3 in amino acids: CASSPTGSGQRGHEQYF. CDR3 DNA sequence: TGCGCCAGCAGCCCTACAGGGTCCGGACAAAGGGGTCACGAGCAGTACTTC.

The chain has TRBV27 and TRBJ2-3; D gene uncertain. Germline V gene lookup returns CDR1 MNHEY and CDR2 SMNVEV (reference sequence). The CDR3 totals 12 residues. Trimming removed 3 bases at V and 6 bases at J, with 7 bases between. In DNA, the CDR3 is TGTGCCAGCAGTTTGAACTTGGATACGCAGTATTTT. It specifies CASSLNLDTQYF.

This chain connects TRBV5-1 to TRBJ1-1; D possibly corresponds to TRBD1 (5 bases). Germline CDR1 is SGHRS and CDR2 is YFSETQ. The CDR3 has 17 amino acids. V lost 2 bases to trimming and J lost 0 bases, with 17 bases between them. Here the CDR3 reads CASSFGGGVPMNTEAFF. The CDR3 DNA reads TGCGCCAGCAGCTTCGGCGGGGGGGTTCCCATGAACACTGAAGCTTTCTTT.

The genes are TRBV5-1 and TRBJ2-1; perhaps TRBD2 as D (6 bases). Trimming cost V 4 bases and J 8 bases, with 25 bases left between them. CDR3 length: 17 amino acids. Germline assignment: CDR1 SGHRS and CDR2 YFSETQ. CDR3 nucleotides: TGCGCCAGCAGCCTGCCGGGACTGGCGACCGGGGGACATGAGCAGTTCTTC. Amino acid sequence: CASSLPGLATGGHEQFF.

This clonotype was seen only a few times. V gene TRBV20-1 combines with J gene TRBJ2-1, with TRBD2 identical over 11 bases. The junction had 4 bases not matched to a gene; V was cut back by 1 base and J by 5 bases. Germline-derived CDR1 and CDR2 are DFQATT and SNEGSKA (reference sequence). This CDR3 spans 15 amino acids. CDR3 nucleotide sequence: TGCAGTGCTAGAGGGGGGACTAGCGGTGACAATGAGCAGTTCTTC. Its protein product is CSARGGTSGDNEQFF.

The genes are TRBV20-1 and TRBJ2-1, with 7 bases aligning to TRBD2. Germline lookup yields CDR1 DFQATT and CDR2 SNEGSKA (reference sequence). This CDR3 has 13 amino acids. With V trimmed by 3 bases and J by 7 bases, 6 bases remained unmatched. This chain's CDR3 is CSASRGDWNEQFF. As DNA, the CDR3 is TGCAGTGCTAGCCGGGGGGATTGGAATGAGCAGTTCTTC.

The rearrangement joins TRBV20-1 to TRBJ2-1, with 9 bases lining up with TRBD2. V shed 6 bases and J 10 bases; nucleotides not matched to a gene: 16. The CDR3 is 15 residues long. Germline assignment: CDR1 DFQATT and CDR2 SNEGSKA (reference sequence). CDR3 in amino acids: CSARLRLAGTGEQFF. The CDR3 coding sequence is TGCAGTGCAAGGCTTCGGCTAGCGGGGACTGGCGAGCAGTTCTTC.

DNA for the CDR3: TGCAGTGCTAGACAAGAGGACAGCTCCTATAATTCACCCCTCCACTTT. This codes for CSARQEDSSYNSPLHF. The chain employs TRBV20-1 and TRBJ1-6; TRBD1 is a possible D gene (6 bases). CDR3 length: 16 amino acids. V was clipped by 2 bases and J by 0 bases, with 11 bases between them. Germline V lookup: CDR1 DFQATT, CDR2 SNEGSKA (reference sequence).

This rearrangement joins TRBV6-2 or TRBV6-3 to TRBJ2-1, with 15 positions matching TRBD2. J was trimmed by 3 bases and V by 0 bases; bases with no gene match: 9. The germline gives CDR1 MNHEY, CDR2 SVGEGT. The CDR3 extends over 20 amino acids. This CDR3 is CASSYSRQGLAGGNYNEQFF. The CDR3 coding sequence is TGTGCCAGCAGTTACTCGAGACAGGGACTAGCGGGAGGCAACTACAATGAGCAGTTCTTC.

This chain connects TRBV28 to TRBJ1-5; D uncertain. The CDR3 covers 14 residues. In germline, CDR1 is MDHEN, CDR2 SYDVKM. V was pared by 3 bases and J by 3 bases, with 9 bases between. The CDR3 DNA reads TGTGCCAGCAGTTTTCCTGCTGACAATCAGCCCCAGCATTTT. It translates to CASSFPADNQPQHF.

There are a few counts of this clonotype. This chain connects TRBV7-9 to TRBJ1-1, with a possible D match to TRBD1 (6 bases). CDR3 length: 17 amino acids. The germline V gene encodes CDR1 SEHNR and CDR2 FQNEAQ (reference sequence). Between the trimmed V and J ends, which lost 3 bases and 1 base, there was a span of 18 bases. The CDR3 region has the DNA TGTGCCAGCAGCTTGGACTGGTGGGGACAATCGAACACTGAAGCTTTCTTT. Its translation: CASSLDWWGQSNTEAFF.

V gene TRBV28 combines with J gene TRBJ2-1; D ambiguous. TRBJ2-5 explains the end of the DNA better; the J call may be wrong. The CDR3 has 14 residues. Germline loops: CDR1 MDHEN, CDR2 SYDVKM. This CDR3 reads CASSLFRVEETQYF. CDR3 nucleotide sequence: TGTGCCAGCAGTTTATTCCGGGTTGAGGAGACCCAGTACTTC.

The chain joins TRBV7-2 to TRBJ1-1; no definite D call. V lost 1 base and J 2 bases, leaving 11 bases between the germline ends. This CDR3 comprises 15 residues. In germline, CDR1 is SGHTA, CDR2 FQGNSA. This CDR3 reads CASSLVTQINTEAFF. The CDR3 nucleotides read TGTGCCAGCAGCTTAGTCACACAGATCAACACTGAAGCTTTCTTT.

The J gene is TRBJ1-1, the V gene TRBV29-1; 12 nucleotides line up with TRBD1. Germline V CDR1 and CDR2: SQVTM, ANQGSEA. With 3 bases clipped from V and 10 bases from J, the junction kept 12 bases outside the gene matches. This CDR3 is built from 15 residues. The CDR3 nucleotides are TGCAGCGTTGAGCGATCCCCGGGACAGGGGGCGGGAGCTTTCTTT. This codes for CSVERSPGQGAGAFF.

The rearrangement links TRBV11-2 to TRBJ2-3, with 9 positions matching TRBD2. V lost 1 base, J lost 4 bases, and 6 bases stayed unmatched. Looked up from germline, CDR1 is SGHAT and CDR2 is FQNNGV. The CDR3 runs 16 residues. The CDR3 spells CASSLGLGGRADTQYF. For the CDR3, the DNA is TGTGCCAGCAGCTTAGGTCTGGGCGGGAGGGCAGATACGCAGTATTTT.

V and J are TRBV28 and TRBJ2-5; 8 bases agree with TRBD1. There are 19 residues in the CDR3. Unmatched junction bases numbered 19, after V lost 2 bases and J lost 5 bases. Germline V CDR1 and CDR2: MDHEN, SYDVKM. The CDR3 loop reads CASSLIRPKGQVLWETQYF. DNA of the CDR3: TGTGCCAGCAGTTTAATAAGGCCCAAGGGACAGGTCCTATGGGAGACCCAGTACTTC. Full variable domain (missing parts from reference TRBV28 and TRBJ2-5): DVKVTQSSRYLVKRTGEKVFLECVQDMDHENMFWYRQDPGLGLRLIYFSYDVKMKEKGDIPEGYSVSREKKERFSLILESASTNQTSMYLCASSLIRPKGQVLWETQYFGPGTRLLVL.

The CDR3 coding sequence is TGTGCCAGCAGTTATAGACAGAAGAACACCGGGGAGCTGTTTTTT. Its protein product is CASSYRQKNTGELFF. V usage is TRBV6-5 and J usage is TRBJ2-2; tentative D call: TRBD1 (5 bases). The CDR3 spans 15 residues. Germline V CDR1 and CDR2: MNHEY, SVGAGI. V was trimmed by 3 bases and J by 1 base, leaving 9 bases between them.

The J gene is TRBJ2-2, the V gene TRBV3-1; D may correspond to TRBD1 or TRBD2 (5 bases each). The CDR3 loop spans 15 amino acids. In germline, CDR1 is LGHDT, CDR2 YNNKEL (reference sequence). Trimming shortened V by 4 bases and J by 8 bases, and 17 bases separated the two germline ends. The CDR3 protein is CASSRSDGTPGELFF. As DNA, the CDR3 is TGTGCCAGCAGCCGGTCAGACGGGACGCCTGGGGAGCTGTTTTTT.

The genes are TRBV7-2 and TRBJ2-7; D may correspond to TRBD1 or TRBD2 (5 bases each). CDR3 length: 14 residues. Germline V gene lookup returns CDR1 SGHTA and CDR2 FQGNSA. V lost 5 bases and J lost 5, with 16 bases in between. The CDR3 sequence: CASSRMGTLNEQYF. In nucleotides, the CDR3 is TGTGCCAGCAGCCGAATGGGGACCCTAAACGAGCAGTACTTC.

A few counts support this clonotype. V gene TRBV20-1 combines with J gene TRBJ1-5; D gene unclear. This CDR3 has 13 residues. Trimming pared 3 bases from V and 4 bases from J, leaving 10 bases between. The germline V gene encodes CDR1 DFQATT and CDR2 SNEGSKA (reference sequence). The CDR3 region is CSARKSGNQPQHF. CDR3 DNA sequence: TGCAGTGCTAGGAAGAGCGGTAATCAGCCCCAGCATTTT.

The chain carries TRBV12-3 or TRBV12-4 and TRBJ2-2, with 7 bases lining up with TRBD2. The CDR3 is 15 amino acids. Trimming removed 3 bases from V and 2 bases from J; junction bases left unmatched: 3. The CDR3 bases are TGTGCCAGCAGTTTCAGCGGGACTAACACCGGGGAGCTGTTTTTT. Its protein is CASSFSGTNTGELFF.

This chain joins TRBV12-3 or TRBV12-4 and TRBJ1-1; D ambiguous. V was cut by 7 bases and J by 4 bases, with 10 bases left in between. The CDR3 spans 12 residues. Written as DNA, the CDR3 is TGTGCCAGCATGGCCGGGCGCACTGAAGCTTTCTTT. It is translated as CASMAGRTEAFF.

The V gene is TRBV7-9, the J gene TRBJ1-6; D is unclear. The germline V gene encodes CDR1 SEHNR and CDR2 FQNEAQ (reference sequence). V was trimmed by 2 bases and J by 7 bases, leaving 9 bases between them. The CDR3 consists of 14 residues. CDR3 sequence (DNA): TGTGCCAGCAGCTTAAGAGAGGGAAATTCACCCCTCCACTTT. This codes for CASSLREGNSPLHF.

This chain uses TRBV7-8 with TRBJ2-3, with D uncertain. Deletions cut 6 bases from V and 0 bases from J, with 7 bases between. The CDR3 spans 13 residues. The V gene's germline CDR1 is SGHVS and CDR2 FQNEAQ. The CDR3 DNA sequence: TGTGCCAGCAGACCTACCAGCACAGATACGCAGTATTTT. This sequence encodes CASRPTSTDTQYF.

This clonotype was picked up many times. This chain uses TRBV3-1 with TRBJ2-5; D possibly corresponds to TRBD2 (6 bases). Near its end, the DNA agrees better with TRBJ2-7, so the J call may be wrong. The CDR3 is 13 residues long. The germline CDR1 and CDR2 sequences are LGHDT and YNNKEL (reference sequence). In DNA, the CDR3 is TGTGCCAGCAGCCAAGGGCGGCGGGGCGAGCAGTACTTC. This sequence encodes CASSQGRRGEQYF.